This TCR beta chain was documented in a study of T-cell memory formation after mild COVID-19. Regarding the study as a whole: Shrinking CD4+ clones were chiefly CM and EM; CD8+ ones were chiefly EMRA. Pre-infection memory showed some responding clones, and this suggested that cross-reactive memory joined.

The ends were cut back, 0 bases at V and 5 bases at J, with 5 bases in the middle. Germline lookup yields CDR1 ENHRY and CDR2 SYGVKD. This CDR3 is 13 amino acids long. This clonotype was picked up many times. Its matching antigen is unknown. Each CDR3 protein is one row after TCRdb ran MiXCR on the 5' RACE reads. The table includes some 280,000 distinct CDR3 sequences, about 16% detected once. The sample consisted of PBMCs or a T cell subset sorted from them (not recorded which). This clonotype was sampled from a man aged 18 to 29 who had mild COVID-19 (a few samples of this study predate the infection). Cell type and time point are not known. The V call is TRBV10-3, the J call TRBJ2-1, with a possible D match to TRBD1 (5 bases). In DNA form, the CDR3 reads TGTGCCATCAGTGAGTCAGGGGACAATGAGCAGTTCTTC. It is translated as CAISESGDNEQFF.